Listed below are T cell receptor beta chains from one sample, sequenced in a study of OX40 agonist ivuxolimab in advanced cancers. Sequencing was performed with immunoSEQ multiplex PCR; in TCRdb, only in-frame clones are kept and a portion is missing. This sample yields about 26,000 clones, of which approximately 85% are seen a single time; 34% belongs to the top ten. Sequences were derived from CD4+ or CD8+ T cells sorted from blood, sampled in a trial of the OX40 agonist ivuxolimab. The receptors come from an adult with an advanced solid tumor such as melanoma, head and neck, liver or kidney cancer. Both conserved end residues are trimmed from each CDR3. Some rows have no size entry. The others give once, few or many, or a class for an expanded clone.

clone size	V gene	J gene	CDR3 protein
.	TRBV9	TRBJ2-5	ASSASSTGETQY
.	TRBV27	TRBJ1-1	ASSFRGQGTIAF
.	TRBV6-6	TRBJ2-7	ASSYSGGAIFYEQY
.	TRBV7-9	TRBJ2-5	ASSFTGQAKETQY
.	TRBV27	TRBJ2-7	ASSSGTSGRPKVGEQY
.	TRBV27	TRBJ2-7	ASSLAGTRDYEQY
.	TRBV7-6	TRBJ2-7	ASSPGTLGSYEQY
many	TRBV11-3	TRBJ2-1	ASSGSSYNEQF
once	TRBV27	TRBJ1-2	ASSLGTMAGTEIGYT
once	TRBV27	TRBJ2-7	ASSLRSGGYEQY
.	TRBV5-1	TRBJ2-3	ASSIYRFPDTQY
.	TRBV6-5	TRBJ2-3	ASPGDRNTDTQY
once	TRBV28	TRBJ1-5	ASSLRAGNQPQH
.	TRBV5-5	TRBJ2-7	ASRPGTGGHEQY
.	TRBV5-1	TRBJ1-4	ASSYLTMGEKLF
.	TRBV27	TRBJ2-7	ASSLAGSDEQY
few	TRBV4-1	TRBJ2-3	ASSQALAGADTQY
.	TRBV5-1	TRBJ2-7	ASAIGGALEQY
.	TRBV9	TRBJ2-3	ASSVVGGLGTDTQY
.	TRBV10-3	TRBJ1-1	AISLGQGLNTEAF
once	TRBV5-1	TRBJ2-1	ASSLYRGNNEQF
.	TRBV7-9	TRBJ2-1	ASSPILAASYNEQF
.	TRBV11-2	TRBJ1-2	ASSFHSQGYYGYT
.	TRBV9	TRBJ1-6	ASSSTGQGAYSPLH
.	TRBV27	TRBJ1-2	ASSPEPGTGNYGYT
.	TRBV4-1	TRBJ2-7	ASSHRQGETYEQY
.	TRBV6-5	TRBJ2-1	ASRGGTYNEQF
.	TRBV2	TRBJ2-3	ASSESGDRTDTQY
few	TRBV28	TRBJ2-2	ASSSRTGGLVGELF
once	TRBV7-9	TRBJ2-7	ASSRLGQQSYEQY
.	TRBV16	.	ASSQSSGQSYEQY
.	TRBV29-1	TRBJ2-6	SVEDSLGRDSGANVLT
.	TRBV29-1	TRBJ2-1	SVEIGTGEQF
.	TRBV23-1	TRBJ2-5	ASSQCPLAGEETQY
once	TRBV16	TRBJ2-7	ASSLNRLASSYEQY
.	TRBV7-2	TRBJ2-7	ASSIGAGTYEQY
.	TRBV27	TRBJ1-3	ASSSSPDTFSGNTIY
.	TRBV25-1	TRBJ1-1	ASSALGNTEAF
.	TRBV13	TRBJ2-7	ASSLGGVGTGLYEQY
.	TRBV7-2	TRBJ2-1	ASSLERYNEQF
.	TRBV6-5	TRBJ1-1	ASSSVTGMNTEAF
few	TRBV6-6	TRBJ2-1	ASSPSDNEQF
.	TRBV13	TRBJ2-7	ASSSQGQGSYEQY
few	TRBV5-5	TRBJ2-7	ASSLGGPGGYEQY
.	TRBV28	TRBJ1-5	ASSSRQGSQPQH
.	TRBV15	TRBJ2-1	ATSRGGAGGDEQF
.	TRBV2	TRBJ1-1	ASSEIGRGPSTEAF
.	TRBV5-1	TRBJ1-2	ASSTGQGGYT
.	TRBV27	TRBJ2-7	ASSPLGLPYEQY
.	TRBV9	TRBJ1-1	ASSLGGSTEAF
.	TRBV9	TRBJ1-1	ASSGISGPGNTEAF
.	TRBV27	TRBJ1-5	ASSLRDQDLENQPQH